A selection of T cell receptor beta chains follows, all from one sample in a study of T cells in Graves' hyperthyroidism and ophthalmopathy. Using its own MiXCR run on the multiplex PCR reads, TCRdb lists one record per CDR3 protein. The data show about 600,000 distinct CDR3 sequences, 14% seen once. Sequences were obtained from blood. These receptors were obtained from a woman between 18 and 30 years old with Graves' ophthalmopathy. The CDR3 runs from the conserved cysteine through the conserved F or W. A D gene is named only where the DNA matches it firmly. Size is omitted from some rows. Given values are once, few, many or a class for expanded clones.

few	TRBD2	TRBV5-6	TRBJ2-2	CASSLWTRLTGELFF	TGTGCCAGCAGCTTATGGACTAGACTCACCGGGGAGCTGTTTTTT
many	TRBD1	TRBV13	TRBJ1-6	CASSRWTGGNSPLHF	TGTGCCAGCAGCCGCTGGACAGGGGGAAATTCACCCCTCCACTTT
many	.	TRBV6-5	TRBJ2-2	CASSYSSGPGELFF	TGTGCCAGCAGTTACAGCTCAGGGCCCGGGGAGCTGTTTTTT
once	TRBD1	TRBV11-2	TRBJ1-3	CASSFGQGGGNTIYF	TGTGCCAGCAGCTTCGGACAGGGTGGTGGAAACACCATATATTTT
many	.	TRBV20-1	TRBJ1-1	CSARRGDFMNTEAFF	TGCAGTGCTAGAAGAGGGGACTTCATGAACACTGAAGCTTTCTTT
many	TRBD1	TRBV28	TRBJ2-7	CASSDRTGAYEQYF	TGTGCCAGCAGTGACCGGACAGGGGCCTACGAGCAGTACTTC
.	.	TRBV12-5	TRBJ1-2	CASVLTANYGYTF	TGTGCTAGTGTTCTGACAGCTAACTATGGCTACACCTTC
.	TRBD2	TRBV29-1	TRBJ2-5	CSVGGTSGLETQYF	TGCAGCGTGGGCGGGACTAGCGGGTTAGAGACCCAGTACTTC
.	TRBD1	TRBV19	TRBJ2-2	CARGTGETGELFF	TGTGCCAGGGGGACAGGGGAAACCGGGGAGCTGTTTTTT
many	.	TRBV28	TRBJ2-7	CASSSTRGRFLGEQYF	TGTGCCAGCAGTTCAACCCGGGGCAGGTTCTTGGGGGAGCAGTACTTC
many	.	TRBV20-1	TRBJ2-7	CSAEPHQGSRIEQYF	TGCAGTGCTGAACCACACCAGGGGTCAAGAATCGAGCAGTACTTC
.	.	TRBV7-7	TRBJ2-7	CASSLGGTPTYEQYF	TGTGCTAGCAGCTTAGGCGGGACACCCACCTACGAGCAGTACTTC
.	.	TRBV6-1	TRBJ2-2	CASSPILSRQKKHRELFF	TGTGCCAGCAGCCCAATCTTAAGTCGACAGAAAAAACACCGGGAGCTGTTTTTT
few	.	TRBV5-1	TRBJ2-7	CASREDPIYEQYF	TGCGCCAGCAGGGAGGATCCAATCTACGAGCAGTACTTC
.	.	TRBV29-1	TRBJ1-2	CSVPRAGQGYTF	TGCAGCGTACCTCGGGCAGGGCAGGGCTACACCTTC
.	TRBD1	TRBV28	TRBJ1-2	CASSPAGTGIFKGYTF	TGTGCCAGCAGTCCAGCCGGGACAGGGATTTTTAAAGGCTACACCTTC
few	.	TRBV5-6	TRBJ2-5	CASYPGRGENWYF	TGTGCCAGTTACCCCGGCAGGGGAGAGAACTGGTACTTC
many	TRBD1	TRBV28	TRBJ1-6	CASSLPGQGNSPLHF	TGTGCCAGCAGTTTACCGGGACAGGGTAATTCACCCCTCCACTTT
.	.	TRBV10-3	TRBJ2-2	CATSLSGGLHTGELFF	TGTGCCACCAGTCTCTCCGGCGGGCTCCACACCGGGGAGCTGTTTTTT
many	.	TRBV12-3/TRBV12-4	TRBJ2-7	CASRGATYEQYF	TGTGCCAGCCGCGGAGCCACCTACGAGCAGTACTTC
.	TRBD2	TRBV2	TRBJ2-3	CASSEALAGEADTQYF	TGTGCCAGCAGTGAAGCGCTAGCGGGAGAAGCAGATACGCAGTATTTT
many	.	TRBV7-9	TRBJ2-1	CASSFRVFGGPAYNEQFF	TGTGCCAGCAGCTTCCGGGTCTTTGGTGGGCCGGCCTACAATGAGCAGTTCTTC
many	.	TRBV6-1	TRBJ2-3	CASRETGTDTQYF	TGTGCCAGCAGAGAGACAGGCACAGATACGCAGTATTTT
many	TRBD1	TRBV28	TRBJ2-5	CASSLSRQGAYF	TGTGCCAGCAGTTTATCCCGACAGGGCGCGTACTTC
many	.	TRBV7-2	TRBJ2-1	CASSFPDRGGAGAPSSYNEQFF	TGTGCCAGCAGCTTTCCGGACAGGGGAGGAGCGGGAGCCCCCAGCTCCTACAATGAGCAGTTCTTC
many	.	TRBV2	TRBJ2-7	CASSEFWSRTAYEQYF	TGTGCCAGCAGTGAATTTTGGAGCAGGACTGCCTACGAGCAGTACTTC
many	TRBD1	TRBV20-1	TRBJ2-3	CSARAPPGQGLPTQYF	TGCAGTGCTAGAGCCCCGCCGGGACAGGGCTTACCTACGCAGTATTTT
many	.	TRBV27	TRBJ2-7	CASRLGAGSYEQYF	TGTGCCAGCAGACTGGGAGCTGGATCCTACGAGCAGTACTTC
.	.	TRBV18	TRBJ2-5	CASSPLIQQETQYF	TGTGCCAGCTCACCACTTATACAGCAAGAGACCCAGTACTTC
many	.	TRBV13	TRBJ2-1	CASSLGNLGRQQFF	TGTGCCAGCAGCTTAGGCAACCTGGGCAGGCAGCAGTTCTTC
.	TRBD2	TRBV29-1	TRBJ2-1	CSVDETRGGDNEQFF	TGCAGCGTTGATGAAACCCGGGGGGGTGACAATGAGCAGTTCTTC
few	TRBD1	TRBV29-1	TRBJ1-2	CSVDSLAGGGYTF	TGCAGCGTTGACAGTCTGGCAGGGGGGGGCTACACCTTC
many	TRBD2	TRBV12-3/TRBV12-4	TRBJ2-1	CASSYGTSGSGEQFF	TGTGCCAGCAGTTACGGGACTAGCGGATCGGGGGAGCAGTTCTTC
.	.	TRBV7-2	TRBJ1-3	CASSSTRNSIYF	TGTGCCAGCAGCTCAACGAGAAACTCCATATATTTT
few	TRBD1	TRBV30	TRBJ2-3	CASEDRNTGDTQYF	TGTGCCTCGGAGGACAGGAACACAGGAGATACGCAGTATTTT
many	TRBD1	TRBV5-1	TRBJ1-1	CASSLARDRVFTEAFF	TGCGCCAGCAGCTTGGCCAGGGACAGGGTTTTTACTGAAGCTTTCTTT
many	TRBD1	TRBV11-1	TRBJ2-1	CASSLRGTVGNEQFF	TGTGCCAGCAGCTTACGTGGGACAGTGGGGAATGAGCAGTTCTTC
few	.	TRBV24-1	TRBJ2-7	CATSSGRVNYEQYF	TGTGCCACCAGTAGTGGGAGAGTTAACTACGAGCAGTACTTC
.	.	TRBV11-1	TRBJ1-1	CASSFYREDTEAFF	TGTGCCAGCAGCTTCTACAGGGAGGACACTGAAGCTTTCTTT
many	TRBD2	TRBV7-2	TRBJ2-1	CASSLWTSGSWNEQFF	TGTGCCAGCAGCTTATGGACTAGCGGGAGTTGGAATGAGCAGTTCTTC
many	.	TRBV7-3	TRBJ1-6	CASSLRGWQLQPSPLHF	TGTGCCAGCAGCTTAAGGGGGTGGCAGTTACAGCCTTCACCCCTCCACTTT
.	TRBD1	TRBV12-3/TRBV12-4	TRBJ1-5	CASSPIEGQMGQPQHF	TGTGCCAGCAGTCCAATAGAGGGACAGATGGGGCAGCCCCAGCATTTT
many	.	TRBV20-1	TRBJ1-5	CSARGTALGNQPQHF	TGCAGTGCTAGAGGGACGGCACTGGGCAATCAGCCCCAGCATTTT
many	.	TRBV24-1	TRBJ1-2	CATSDSLRGYGYTF	TGTGCCACCAGTGACTCTTTGAGGGGCTATGGCTACACCTTC
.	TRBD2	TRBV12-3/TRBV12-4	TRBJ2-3	CASSTWTSGNTDTQYF	TGTGCCAGCAGTACCTGGACTAGCGGTAACACAGATACGCAGTATTTT
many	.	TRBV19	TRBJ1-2	CASSRNSRALYGYTF	TGTGCCAGTAGTAGAAACTCGCGGGCGCTCTATGGCTACACCTTC
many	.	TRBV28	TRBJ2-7	CASSLRSFRAESYEQYF	TGTGCCAGCAGTTTAAGGTCCTTTCGGGCCGAATCCTACGAGCAGTACTTC
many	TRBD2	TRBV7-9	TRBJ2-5	CASSFFRTSGRGQETQYF	TGTGCCAGCAGCTTTTTCCGGACTAGCGGGAGGGGCCAAGAGACCCAGTACTTC
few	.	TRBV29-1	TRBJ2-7	CSVGPVYEQYF	TGCAGCGTTGGTCCAGTATACGAGCAGTACTTC